Each of the 27 T cell receptor beta chains below was sequenced from the same sample in a study of cytomegalovirus exposure and HLA in healthy donors (dated by TCRdb to 2016 to 2017). The library was obtained by the immunoSEQ multiplex PCR assay. The multiplex PCR relied on a mix of 60 forward primers for TCR Vbeta segments and 13 reverse primers for TCR Jbeta segments. TCRdb's version of the immuneACCESS table is confined to in-frame rearrangements and falls short of the full clone set. An unresolved V gene accounts for under half of the shortfall where checked; the remainder is of unknown origin. The sample table records tens of thousands of clones; 65% to 90% of these occur just once. The biggest ten clones account for over 9.5% of the sample. The specimen sequenced was PBMCs. The receptors here all came from a woman under 30 in good health and CMV-seropositive.

The chain employs TRBV5-1 and TRBJ2-5; the match to TRBD2 covers 14 bases. The CDR3 is 15 residues long. Per the germline V gene, CDR1 is SGHRS and CDR2 is YFSETQ. V shed 3 bases and J 5 bases; nucleotides not matched to a gene: 3. CDR3 amino acids: CASSWTSGGRETQYF. The CDR3 DNA follows: TGCGCCAGCAGCTGGACTAGCGGGGGGCGGGAGACCCAGTACTTC.

The J gene is TRBJ2-2, the V gene TRBV5-6, with 14 bases aligning to TRBD2. The J segment lost 4 bases and the V segment lost 3 bases, leaving 8 bases of the junction unmatched. Per the germline V gene, CDR1 is SGHDT and CDR2 is YYEEEE. The CDR3 runs to 18 residues. This CDR3 is CASSSGTSGSRGTGELFF. In DNA, the CDR3 is TGTGCCAGCAGCTCCGGGACTAGCGGGAGCCGGGGCACCGGGGAGCTGTTTTTT. The variable domain in full, with the rest retrieved from reference TRBV5-6 and TRBJ2-2, is DAGVTQSPTHLIKTRGQQVTLRCSPKSGHDTVSWYQQALGQGPQFIFQYYEEEERQRGNFPDRFSGHQFPNYSSELNVNALLLGDSALYLCASSSGTSGSRGTGELFFGEGSRLTVL.

The V call is TRBV5-4, the J call TRBJ1-1; no clear D gene. Between the trimmed V and J ends, which lost 4 bases and 7 bases, there was a span of 20 bases. The CDR3 consists of 15 residues. Germline CDR1 reads SGHNT; CDR2 reads YYREEE (reference sequence). CDR3 DNA: TGTGCCAGCAGCCAATACGACGGGTCTCCGCGTGAAGCTTTCTTT. Translating gives CASSQYDGSPREAFF.

Here the CDR3 DNA reads TGTGCCACCAGCAGAGCAGGCCCGGGGGGGCTAGAGACCCAGTACTTC. Amino acid sequence: CATSRAGPGGLETQYF. This chain joins TRBV15 and TRBJ2-7, with 8 nucleotides matching TRBD2. The DNA matches TRBJ2-5 better at its end, which makes the J call doubtful. Germline-derived CDR1 and CDR2 are LNHNV and YYDKDF (reference sequence). This CDR3 is built from 16 residues.

The J gene is TRBJ2-5, the V gene TRBV9; 9 bases match TRBD1. Looked up from germline, CDR1 is SGDLS and CDR2 is YYNGEE. The CDR3 runs to 14 residues. Trimming at V came to 4 bases and at J to 5 bases, leaving 6 bases not matched to a gene. The CDR3 bases are TGTGCCAGCAGCAAGACAGGGGGGATGGAGACCCAGTACTTC. This translates into CASSKTGGMETQYF.

The chain recombines TRBV16 with TRBJ1-3; a possible D gene is TRBD1 (6 bases). Trimming cost V 3 bases and J 3 bases, with 12 bases left between them. Germline CDR1 is KGHSY and CDR2 is FQNENV. The CDR3 totals 15 residues. The CDR3 nucleotides are TGTGCCAGCAGCCAGCTACAGGGATTTGGAAACACCATATATTTT. The encoded protein is CASSQLQGFGNTIYF. The whole variable domain, filled in from reference TRBV16 and TRBJ1-3, reads GEEVAQTPKHLVRGEGQKAKLYCAPIKGHSYVFWYQQVLKNEFKFLISFQNENVFDETGMPKERFSAKCLPNSPCSLEIQATKLEDSAVYFCASSQLQGFGNTIYFGEGSWLTVV.

This clone was counted between two and nine times. The rearrangement joins TRBV6-5 to TRBJ2-2, with 12 nucleotides matching TRBD2. Germline values: CDR1 MNHEY, CDR2 SVGAGI. V lost 4 bases, J lost 6 bases, and 0 bases stayed unmatched. This CDR3 has 14 residues. The CDR3 DNA sequence: TGTGCCAGCAGTTGGACTAGCGGGGCCGGGGAGCTGTTTTTT. Translation gives CASSWTSGAGELFF.

This sequence joins TRBV27 and TRBJ2-2; 8 bases are a match to TRBD1. V lost 1 base, J lost 6 bases, and 7 bases stayed unmatched. The CDR3 contains 16 residues. The germline V gene encodes CDR1 MNHEY and CDR2 SMNVEV (reference sequence). The CDR3 reads CASSLYSWTGPGELFF. DNA for the CDR3: TGTGCCAGCAGTTTATACTCCTGGACAGGGCCCGGGGAGCTGTTTTTT.

The V gene is TRBV5-1, the J gene TRBJ2-5; the match to TRBD1 covers 8 bases. CDR3 length equals 15 residues. With V trimmed by 4 bases and J by 4 bases, 9 bases remained unmatched. Looked up from germline, CDR1 is SGHRS and CDR2 is YFSETQ. The CDR3 loop is CASSPYDRGRETQYF. The CDR3 DNA sequence: TGCGCCAGCAGCCCCTACGACAGGGGACGAGAGACCCAGTACTTC.

V and J are TRBV5-6 and TRBJ2-3; D is uncertain. Trimming cost V 4 bases and J 1 base, with 13 bases left between them. This CDR3 region has 15 residues. Germline assignment: CDR1 SGHDT and CDR2 YYEEEE. DNA for the CDR3: TGTGCCAGCAGCGTTGCGGCAAAGGGCACAGATACGCAGTATTTT. Residues: CASSVAAKGTDTQYF.

This clone was seen just once. The chain has TRBV7-9 and TRBJ1-5, with TRBD1 matching 7 bases. J lost 2 bases, V lost 5 bases, and 6 bases had no gene match. This CDR3 region has 15 residues. The germline CDR1 and CDR2 sequences are SEHNR and FQNEAQ (reference sequence). CDR3 DNA sequence: TGTGCCAGCAGCGCACAGGGGTCTGGCAATCAGCCCCAGCATTTT. Protein sequence: CASSAQGSGNQPQHF.

V is TRBV19 and J is TRBJ2-1; maybe TRBD2 (6 bases). The CDR3 sequence is 15 residues long. Germline V CDR1 and CDR2: LNHDA, SQIVND (reference sequence). V lost 4 bases and J lost 7, with 17 bases in between. CDR3 region: CASSNGAGPQNEQFF. The CDR3 DNA follows: TGTGCCAGTAGTAATGGGGCGGGGCCTCAGAATGAGCAGTTCTTC.

V usage is TRBV29-1 and J usage is TRBJ2-2, with D possibly TRBD2 on 6 matching bases. V lost 4 bases to trimming and J lost 0 bases, with 6 bases between them. CDR1 and CDR2 from the germline V gene are SQVTM and ANQGSEA. The CDR3 is made up of 13 amino acids. For the CDR3, the DNA is TGCAGCGTTGCGGGAGCGAACACCGGGGAGCTGTTTTTT. Amino acids: CSVAGANTGELFF.

The chain is built from TRBV7-3 and TRBJ2-1, with D maybe TRBD2 (6 bases). V was clipped by 1 base and J by 9 bases, with 13 bases between them. The CDR3 runs to 14 residues. Germline V gene lookup returns CDR1 SGHTA and CDR2 FQGTGA. CDR3 amino acids: CASSLIGEGGEQFF. The CDR3 nucleotides read TGTGCCAGCAGCTTAATCGGTGAGGGAGGTGAGCAGTTCTTC.

This clone appeared a few times. The gene calls are TRBV6-1 and TRBJ1-4, with D possibly TRBD1 on 6 matching bases. Germline CDR1 reads MNHNS; CDR2 reads SASEGT. V dropped 4 bases and J dropped 5 bases, with 14 bases sitting between them. The CDR3 runs 15 residues. This CDR3 reads CASSAEQGRNEKLFF. The CDR3 DNA follows: TGTGCCAGCAGTGCAGAACAGGGTAGAAATGAAAAACTGTTTTTT.

The chain is built from TRBV5-5 and TRBJ2-7; TRBD1 agrees at 7 bases. The V segment lost 3 bases and the J segment 0 bases; nucleotides outside the gene matches: 3. The CDR3 is made up of 14 amino acids. The germline gives CDR1 SGHKS, CDR2 YYEKEE (reference sequence). This chain's CDR3 is CASSWGQLSYEQYF. CDR3 bases: TGTGCCAGCAGCTGGGGACAGCTCTCCTACGAGCAGTACTTC.

The chain uses TRBV7-2 and TRBJ1-1; D remains unclear. The CDR3 covers 14 residues. Germline CDR1 SGHTA, CDR2 FQGNSA. V lost 1 base to trimming and J lost 7 bases, with 13 bases between them. CDR3 loop: CASSLGPPRSEAFF. In DNA, the CDR3 is TGTGCCAGCAGCTTAGGGCCGCCTCGGAGTGAAGCTTTCTTT.

A few counts support this clone. The rearrangement joins TRBV19 to TRBJ1-1, with unresolved D. Germline V CDR1 and CDR2: LNHDA, SQIVND (reference sequence). Trimming left V 4 bases short and J 3 bases short, with 18 bases between. The CDR3 is 16 amino acids. The CDR3 is CASSTQPTRMDTEAFF. The CDR3 DNA reads TGTGCCAGTAGTACCCAACCGACAAGGATGGACACTGAAGCTTTCTTT.

J is TRBJ2-1 and V is TRBV27; 7 bases are a match to TRBD1. V was clipped by 4 bases and J by 0 bases; unmatched bases: 3. The CDR3 is made up of 15 amino acids. Germline CDR1 MNHEY, CDR2 SMNVEV (reference sequence). The CDR3 loop is CASSSYRGSYNEQFF. The CDR3 nucleotides read TGTGCCAGCAGTTCTTACAGGGGCTCCTACAATGAGCAGTTCTTC.

V is TRBV15 and J is TRBJ2-2, with no clear D. Germline CDR1 is LNHNV and CDR2 is YYDKDF (reference sequence). The CDR3 runs to 15 residues. V lost 0 bases, J lost 5 bases, and 10 bases lay in between. CDR3 sequence (DNA): TGTGCCACCAGCAGAGAAAGCTTGCCAACCGGGGAGCTGTTTTTT. This translates into CATSRESLPTGELFF.

The chain couples TRBV4-3 to TRBJ1-6, with 9 bases matching TRBD1. Per germline, CDR1 LGHNA and CDR2 YSLEER. Trimming removed 2 bases from V and 10 bases from J; junction bases left unmatched: 9. This CDR3 has 16 residues. DNA for the CDR3: TGCGCCAGCAGCCAATTGGAGGGACAGGGAGTGTCACCCCTCCACTTT. Translated, it gives CASSQLEGQGVSPLHF.

V and J are TRBV7-8 and TRBJ2-3; D perhaps matches TRBD2 (6 bases). Trimming stripped 1 base from V and 11 bases from J, with 16 bases between. Germline CDR1 and CDR2: SGHVS and FQNEAQ. This CDR3 region has 14 residues. The CDR3 DNA reads as TGTGCCAGCAGCTTAGTGGGGGGTGAGACTGGGCAGTATTTT. Its translation is CASSLVGGETGQYF.

This chain joins TRBV27 and TRBJ2-1; 9 bases agree with TRBD1. V dropped 3 bases and J dropped 5; count of bases not matched to a gene: 17. The CDR3 loop spans 19 amino acids. Germline assignment: CDR1 MNHEY and CDR2 SMNVEV (reference sequence). Here the CDR3 reads CASSFTGGARESVDNEQFF. CDR3 DNA: TGTGCCAGCAGTTTTACAGGGGGCGCGAGGGAGTCCGTTGACAATGAGCAGTTCTTC.

A note on this clone: One end of the junction is discordant with germline, which a read error may explain. The V call is TRBV5-1, the J call TRBJ2-5; D is possibly TRBD2 (5 bases). Germline V gene lookup returns CDR1 SGHRS and CDR2 YFSETQ. The CDR3 has 14 residues. The CDR3 protein is CASSLEGGLETQYF. The CDR3 nucleotides read TGCGCCAGCAGCTTGGAGGGCGGACTCGAGACACAGTACTTC.

The CDR3 here is CASSYSSPFEAFF. CDR3 nucleotide sequence: TGTGCCAGCAGTTACTCCTCTCCGTTTGAAGCTTTCTTT. The chain uses TRBV6-6 and TRBJ1-1, with D unresolved. CDR3 length: 13 amino acids. V was clipped by 0 bases and J by 7 bases, with 9 bases between them. Germline loops: CDR1 MNHNY, CDR2 SVGAGI (reference sequence).

This clone is a singleton in its sample. The chain uses TRBV5-4 and TRBJ2-1; 10 nucleotides align to TRBD1. Germline V gives CDR1 SGHNT, CDR2 YYREEE (reference sequence). The CDR3 spans 15 residues. The V and J ends lost 7 bases and 6 bases, in that order; junction bases with no gene match: 10. CDR3 in DNA: TGTGCCAGCTTTCGGGCGGGACAGGGGAGCAATGAGCAGTTCTTC. Translation gives CASFRAGQGSNEQFF.

This chain joins TRBV30 and TRBJ1-1; D possibly corresponds to TRBD1 (5 bases). The CDR3 is 13 amino acids. V shed 0 bases and J shed 10 bases, with 15 bases lying between them. The germline gives CDR1 GTSNPN, CDR2 SVGIG (reference sequence). The CDR3 sequence: CAWSVAPGQGAFF. CDR3 sequence (DNA): TGTGCCTGGAGTGTTGCTCCGGGCCAGGGAGCTTTCTTT.